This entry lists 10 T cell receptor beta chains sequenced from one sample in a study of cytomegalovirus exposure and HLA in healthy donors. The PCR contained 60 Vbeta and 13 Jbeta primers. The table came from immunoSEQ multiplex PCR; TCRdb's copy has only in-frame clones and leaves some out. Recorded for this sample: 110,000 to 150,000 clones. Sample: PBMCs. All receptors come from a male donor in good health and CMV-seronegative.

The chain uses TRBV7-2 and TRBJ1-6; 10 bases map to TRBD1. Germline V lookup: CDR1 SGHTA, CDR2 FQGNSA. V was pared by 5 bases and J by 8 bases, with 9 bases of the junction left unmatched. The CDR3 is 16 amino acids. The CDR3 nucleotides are TGTGCCAGCAGCCAGGGTACGGGACAGGGGCATTCACCCCTCCACTTT. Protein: CASSQGTGQGHSPLHF.

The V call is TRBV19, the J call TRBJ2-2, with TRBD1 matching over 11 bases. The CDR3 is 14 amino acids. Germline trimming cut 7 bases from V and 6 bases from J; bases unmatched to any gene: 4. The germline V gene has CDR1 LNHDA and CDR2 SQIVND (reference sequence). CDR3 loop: CASTDRGLAGELFF. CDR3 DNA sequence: TGTGCCAGTACGGACAGGGGGCTCGCCGGGGAGCTGTTTTTT.

The CDR3 loop reads CASSYSRAHTSYEQYF. In nucleotides, the CDR3 is TGTGCCAGCAGTTATTCCAGGGCACACACCTCCTACGAGCAGTACTTC. The chain recombines TRBV6-5 with TRBJ2-7, with a weak D call TRBD1 (5 bases). Trimming pared 3 bases from V and 0 bases from J, leaving 15 bases between. The CDR3 has 16 residues. Germline V gives CDR1 MNHEY, CDR2 SVGAGI.

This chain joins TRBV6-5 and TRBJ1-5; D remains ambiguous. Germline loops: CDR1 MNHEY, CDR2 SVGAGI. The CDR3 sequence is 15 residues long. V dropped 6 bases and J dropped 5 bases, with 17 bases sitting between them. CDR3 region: CASRQLARRDQPQHF. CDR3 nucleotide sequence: TGTGCCAGCAGACAACTGGCCCGGAGGGATCAGCCCCAGCATTTT.

The CDR3 loop reads CATRGASSYEQYF. The CDR3 DNA reads as TGTGCCACCAGGGGCGCCTCCTCCTACGAGCAGTACTTC. The chain combines TRBV27 with TRBJ2-7; D might be TRBD1 (6 bases). V gave up 10 bases and J gave up 0 bases, with 13 bases separating them. The CDR3 is made up of 13 amino acids. Germline CDR1 MNHEY, CDR2 SMNVEV (reference sequence).

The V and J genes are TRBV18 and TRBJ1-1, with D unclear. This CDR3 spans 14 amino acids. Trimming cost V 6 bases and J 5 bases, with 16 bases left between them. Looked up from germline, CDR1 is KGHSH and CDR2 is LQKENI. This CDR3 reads CASSLGTRGTEAFF. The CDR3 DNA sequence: TGTGCCAGCTCTCTGGGCACCCGAGGGACTGAAGCTTTCTTT.

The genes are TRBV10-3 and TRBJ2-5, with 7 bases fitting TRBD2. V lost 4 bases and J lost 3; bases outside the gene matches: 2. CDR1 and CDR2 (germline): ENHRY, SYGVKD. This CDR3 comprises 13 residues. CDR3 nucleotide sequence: TGTGCCATCAGTGGGAGCGGGGAAGAGACCCAGTACTTC. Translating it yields CAISGSGEETQYF.

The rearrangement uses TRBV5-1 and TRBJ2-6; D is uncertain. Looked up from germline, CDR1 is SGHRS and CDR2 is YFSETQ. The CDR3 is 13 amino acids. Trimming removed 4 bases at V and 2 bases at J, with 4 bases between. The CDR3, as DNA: TGCGCCAGCAGCCAGGCTGGGGCCAACGTCCTGACTTTC. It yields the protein CASSQAGANVLTF. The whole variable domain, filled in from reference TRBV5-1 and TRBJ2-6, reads KAGVTQTPRYLIKTRGQQVTLSCSPISGHRSVSWYQQTPGQGLQFLFEYFSETQRNKGNFPGRFSGRQFSNSRSEMNVSTLELGDSALYLCASSQAGANVLTFGAGSRLTVL.

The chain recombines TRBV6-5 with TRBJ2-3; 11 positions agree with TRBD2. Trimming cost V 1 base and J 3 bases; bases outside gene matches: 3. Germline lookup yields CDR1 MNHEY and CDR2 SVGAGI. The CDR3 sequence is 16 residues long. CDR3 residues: CASSYFGTSGTDTQYF. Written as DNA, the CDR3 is TGTGCCAGCAGTTACTTCGGGACTAGCGGAACAGATACGCAGTATTTT.

DNA for the CDR3: TGTGCCAGCAGCTTTGACAGGCAAACGAACACCGGGGAGCTGTTTTTT. It translates to CASSFDRQTNTGELFF. The chain couples TRBV7-2 to TRBJ2-2; tentatively, D is TRBD1 (6 bases). This CDR3 has 16 amino acids. V was trimmed by 3 bases and J by 0 bases, leaving 11 bases between them. Germline lookup yields CDR1 SGHTA and CDR2 FQGNSA. The full variable domain, in which reference TRBV7-2 and TRBJ2-2 provide the parts outside the CDR3, is GAGVSQSPSNKVTEKGKDVELRCDPISGHTALYWYRQSLGQGLEFLIYFQGNSAPDKSGLPSDRFSAERTGGSVSTLTIQRTQQEDSAVYLCASSFDRQTNTGELFFGEGSRLTVL.